The rows below give T cell receptor beta chains drawn from one sample of a study of T-cell reconstitution after alpha-beta-depleted transplantation in children. TCRdb processed the PCR reads anew with MiXCR; each CDR3 protein has one entry. The sample lists some 240,000 distinct CDR3 sequences, approximately 9.9% seen once, with approximately 5% in the top ten. Sequencing used PBMCs from the stem cell graft donor, obtained from the stem cell graft. The receptors were sampled from a human donor who donated a stem cell graft to a child with SCID. Each CDR3 is given with its conserved first and last residue.

TRBV12-3/TRBV12-4,TRBJ2-1,CASSFNNEQFF
TRBV7-9,TRBJ1-2,CASSPGGTGYGYTF
TRBV28,TRBJ1-2,CASGYRGYGYTF
TRBV12-3/TRBV12-4,TRBJ2-5,CASRQGETQYF
TRBV3-1,TRBJ2-1,CASCQDPGALPRNEQFF
TRBV20-1,TRBJ1-6,CSARSGGDSPLHF
TRBV19,TRBJ1-1,CASSTRTGPTEAFF
TRBV5-1,TRBJ2-1,CASSKPPSGSNNEQFF
TRBV10-3,TRBJ2-7,CAISERAESEQYF
TRBV5-1,TRBJ1-6,CASSPRPEGGYNSPLHF
TRBV7-9,TRBJ1-1,CASSLTPGASTEAFF
TRBV5-1,TRBJ2-7,CASSVGRDTPYEQYF
TRBV5-1,TRBJ2-2,CASTQQGRSAELFF
TRBV5-6,TRBJ2-1,CASSLRLSPSYDNEQFF
TRBV5-5,TRBJ1-5,CASSFQGGEQPQHF
TRBV2,TRBJ2-7,CASSEEVLSSYEQYF
TRBV5-1,TRBJ2-2,CASSLEVWTGGTGELFF